This TCR beta chain was found in a study of CD4 T cells in relation to SARS-CoV-2 and coronaviruses. Overall study: Convalescent patients had median age about 37 years, range 21 to 72.

With respect to this clone: What it binds is not known.

Germline V gene sequence: CDR1 SGHTA, CDR2 FQGNSA. This CDR3 is 12 amino acids long. The V end was cut by 2 bases, the J end by 3 bases, with 5 bases between. Survey-level TCR-beta sequencing used DNA from CEF-cultured naive and memory CD4+ T cells. Assay used: immunoSEQ multiplex PCR; TCRdb lists only in-frame clones, some missing. The table includes 40,000 to 50,000 clones, approximately 84% detected once. Study-wide results and caveats: Samples before the pandemic and after infection were not matched within any donor.

The rearrangement joins TRBV7-2 to TRBJ2-7, with D unresolved. The sequence was collected from an adult with COVID-19. The sequenced material came from naive CD4+ T cells from PBMCs, cultured in vitro. Subset described: naive CD4+ T cells isolated by negative enrichment. CDR3 bases: TGTGCCAGCAGCTTATTAGGCTACGAGCAGTACTTC. This sequence encodes CASSLLGYEQYF.